The source of this TCR beta chain is a study of identical twins' blood T cells. Study-wide context: About 6 alpha and roughly six beta libraries together yielded tens of millions of reads. Study results and limitations: Shared CDR3 clonotype counts between two donors mainly tracked the product of their cloneset sizes, twins included.

A word on this clonotype: Its specificity is unknown. A read error is possible here, since a much larger clone lies one base away.

TCRdb re-called the 5' RACE reads with MiXCR, one entry per CDR3 protein. The data show hundreds of thousands of distinct CDR3 sequences, approximately 30% seen once. The germline V gene has CDR1 SQVTM and CDR2 ANQGSEA. This CDR3 is built from 14 residues. V was pared by 7 bases and J by 2 bases, with 15 bases between. Sequenced: PBMCs. The source is a woman aged 18 to 55 in good health. The chain has TRBV29-1 and TRBJ1-3; no clear D gene. CDR3 sequence: CSACPGPTGNTIYF. CDR3 bases: TGCAGCGCCTGCCCTGGGCCTACTGGAAACACCATATATTTT.